Listed below are T cell receptor beta chains from one sample, sequenced in a study of OX40 agonist ivuxolimab in advanced cancers. Some clones are missing from TCRdb's copy, which holds only in-frame ones; the method was immunoSEQ multiplex PCR. The sample has approximately 70,000 clones; 88% are singletons. The sequencing used CD4+ or CD8+ T cells sorted from blood, collected in a trial of the OX40 agonist ivuxolimab. The source of these receptors is an adult with an advanced solid tumor such as melanoma, head and neck, liver or kidney cancer. Each CDR3 is given with its conserved first and last residue. The D gene is left open where the match is weak. Expanded clones are given a class, and other clones once, few, many or no size at all.

TRBJ1-2	NA	TRBD1	TRBV7-9	TGTGCCAGCAGCTTAGCGGACAGGATTAGTGGCTACACCTTC	CASSLADRISGYTF
TRBJ1-2	once	NA	TRBV30	TGTGCCTGGACTCACCGGGAAGGGTGGGGCTACACCTTC	CAWTHREGWGYTF
TRBJ1-2	NA	NA	TRBV9	TGTGCCAGCAGCACCCACAGGGCGGGAGGCTATGGCTACACCTTC	CASSTHRAGGYGYTF
TRBJ1-2	NA	NA	TRBV6-1	TGTGCCAGCAGTGTTCCTGGCTACACCTTC	CASSVPGYTF
TRBJ1-6	NA	TRBD1	TRBV5-5	TGTGCCAGCAGCTTGGGACAGGGAGCCACAATGGGTTCACCCCTCCACTTT	CASSLGQGATMGSPLHF
TRBJ2-2	NA	NA	TRBV15	TGTGCCACCAGCAGAGATCGCCGACAAGACACCGGGGAGCTGTTTTTT	CATSRDRRQDTGELFF
TRBJ1-3	NA	NA	TRBV5-8	TGTGCCAGCAGCGCCCTCGAGGCCGCGGGAAACACCATATATTTT	CASSALEAAGNTIYF
TRBJ1-1	NA	NA	TRBV6-5	TGTGCCAGCACCAAGGTGAGGGACACTGAAGCTTTCTTT	CASTKVRDTEAFF
TRBJ2-7	NA	NA	TRBV5-4	TGTGCCAGCAGCTTAGCGGCCCAAACCTACGAGCAGTACTTC	CASSLAAQTYEQYF
TRBJ2-1	NA	TRBD2	TRBV5-4	TGTGCCAGCAGCCTAGGGACTAGCAGCCACAATGAGCAGTTCTTC	CASSLGTSSHNEQFF
TRBJ2-7	NA	NA	TRBV5-5	TGTGCCAGCAGCAGGGGGGACAGCTACGAGCAGTACTTC	CASSRGDSYEQYF
TRBJ2-7	NA	TRBD1	TRBV19	TGTGCCAGTAGACCCGCCGGGACAGCCTACGAGCAGTACTTC	CASRPAGTAYEQYF
TRBJ1-1	NA	NA	TRBV6-5	TGTGCCAGCAGTAAACCGCTAAATGAAGCTTTCTTT	CASSKPLNEAFF